This T cell receptor (beta chain) was observed in a study of cytomegalovirus exposure and HLA in healthy donors. The PCR used 60 Vbeta and 13 Jbeta primers. Sequenced by immunoSEQ multiplex PCR; TCRdb stores in-frame clones only, minus some. The data contain about 120,000 clones, around 80% of them singletons. Trimming stripped 3 bases from V and 7 bases from J, with 15 bases between. The CDR3 has 14 residues. Germline CDR1 reads LNHNV; CDR2 reads YYDKDF (reference sequence). The chain carries TRBV15 and TRBJ1-1; D is possibly TRBD1 (5 bases). The source material was PBMCs. The receptor comes from a man aged 25 to 40 in good health and CMV-seropositive. This chain's CDR3 is CATSRWGVRSEAFF. The CDR3 DNA is TGTGCCACCAGCAGGTGGGGGGTGAGGAGTGAAGCTTTCTTT.